The T cell receptor beta chain described here comes from a study of T cell repertoires in cytomegalovirus infection. This CDR3 contains 16 residues. Germline V gene sequence: CDR1 SEHNR, CDR2 FQNEAQ (reference sequence). Trimming removed 1 base from V and 7 bases from J; junction bases left unmatched: 9. TCRdb independently ran MiXCR on the reads; one entry per CDR3 protein. The sample records fewer than 950,000 distinct CDR3 sequences, around a third being singletons. With regard to this clonotype: No antigen is known for it.

This chain joins TRBV7-9 and TRBJ1-1; TRBD1 matches 10 bases. The source is a human donor in good health (CMV status not recorded). Some clones in this sample may be carry-over from other donors' samples. Sequencing used cultured CD8+ T cells from PBMCs, obtained from culture after CMV antigen stimulation. The CDR3 region has the DNA TGTGCCAGCAGCTTAGGGCCTTCGGGACAGGGGAATGAAGCTTTCTTT. Translation gives CASSLGPSGQGNEAFF.